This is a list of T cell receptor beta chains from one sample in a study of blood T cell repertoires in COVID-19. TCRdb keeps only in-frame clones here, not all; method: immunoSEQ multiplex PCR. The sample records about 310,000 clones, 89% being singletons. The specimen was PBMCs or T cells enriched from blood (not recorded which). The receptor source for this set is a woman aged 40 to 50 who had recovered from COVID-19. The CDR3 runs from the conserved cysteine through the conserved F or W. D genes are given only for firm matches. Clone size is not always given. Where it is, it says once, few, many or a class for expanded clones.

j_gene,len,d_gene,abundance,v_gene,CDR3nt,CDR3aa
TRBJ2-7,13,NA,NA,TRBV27,TGTGCCAACGAAAGGGACACTGAAGGAGAGCAGTACTTC,CANERDTEGEQYF
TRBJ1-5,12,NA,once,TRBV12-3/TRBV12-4,TGTGCCAGCAGTTTGGGTCCTGGAGGCCAGCATTTT,CASSLGPGGQHF
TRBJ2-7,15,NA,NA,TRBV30,TGTGCCTGGAGTACCGACAGGTCTTATTCCTACGAGCAGTACTTC,CAWSTDRSYSYEQYF
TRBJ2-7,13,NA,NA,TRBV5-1,TGCGCCAGCAGCTTGGAACAGTTCCACGAGCAGTACTTC,CASSLEQFHEQYF
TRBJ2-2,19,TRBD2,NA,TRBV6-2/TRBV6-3,TGTGCCAGCAGTTCCCCGGGACTAGCGGGGGGGCTGGACACCGGGGAGCTGTTTTTT,CASSSPGLAGGLDTGELFF
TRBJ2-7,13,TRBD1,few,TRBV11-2,TGTGCCAGCAGTCCCGACAGGGACGGCGAGCAGTACTTC,CASSPDRDGEQYF
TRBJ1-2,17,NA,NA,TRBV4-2,TGTGCCAGCAGCCGTAAAGGACAGCAGATTAAAAGCTATGGCTACACCTTC,CASSRKGQQIKSYGYTF
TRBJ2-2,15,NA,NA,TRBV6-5,TGTGCCAGCAGCCACAATAGTCTTGGGGCGGGGGAGCTGTTTTTT,CASSHNSLGAGELFF
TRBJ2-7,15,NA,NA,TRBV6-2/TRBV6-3,TGTGCCAGCAGTTCACCCGGGCGGGGACGGCCCGAGCAGTACTTC,CASSSPGRGRPEQYF
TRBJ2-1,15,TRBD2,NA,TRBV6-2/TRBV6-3,TGTGCCAGCAGTACCCGGTCAGCGGGGGGGCTATCGCAGTTCTTC,CASSTRSAGGLSQFF
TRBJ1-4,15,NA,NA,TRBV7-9,TGTGCCAGCAGCTTAAGGGACGGGGGTAATGAAAAACTGTTTTTT,CASSLRDGGNEKLFF
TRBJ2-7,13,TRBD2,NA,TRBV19,TGTGCCAGTGGGAGCGGGACCCTATACGAGCAGTACTTC,CASGSGTLYEQYF
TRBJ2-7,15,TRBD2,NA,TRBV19,TGTGCCAGTAGTAAGGGACTAGCGGGGTTCAGCGAGCAGTACTTC,CASSKGLAGFSEQYF
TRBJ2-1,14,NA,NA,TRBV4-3,TGCGCCAGCAGCCAAGTCCGACCGGGGGATGAGCAGTTCTTC,CASSQVRPGDEQFF
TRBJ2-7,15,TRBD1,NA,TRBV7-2,TGTGCCAGCAGCCCACGTACCGGGACAGGATTCGAGCAGTACTTC,CASSPRTGTGFEQYF
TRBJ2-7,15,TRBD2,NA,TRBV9,TGTGCCAGCAGACAGACTAGCGGGGCTTCCTACGAGCAGTACTTC,CASRQTSGASYEQYF
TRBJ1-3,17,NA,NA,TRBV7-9,TGTGCCAGCAGCCTTAGCGGTTCTGGGTACCTTGGAAACACCATATATTTT,CASSLSGSGYLGNTIYF
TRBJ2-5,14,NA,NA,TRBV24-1,TGTGCCACCAGTGATGGAACCGCCAGGGAGACCCAGTACTTC,CATSDGTARETQYF
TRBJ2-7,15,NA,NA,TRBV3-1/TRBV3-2,TGTGCCAGCAGCCAAGATCCGGGGGGCCTATACGAGCAGTACTTC,CASSQDPGGLYEQYF
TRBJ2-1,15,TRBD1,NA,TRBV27,TGTGCCAGCAGTTTGGAGACAGGGGCCTACAATGAGCAGTTCTTC,CASSLETGAYNEQFF
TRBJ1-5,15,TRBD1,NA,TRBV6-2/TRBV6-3,TGTGCCAGCAGCGACGGACAGGTCTTCAATCAGCCCCAGCATTTT,CASSDGQVFNQPQHF
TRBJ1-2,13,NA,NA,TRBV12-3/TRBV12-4,TGTGCCAGCACCACGGACAATCCCTATGGCTACACCTTC,CASTTDNPYGYTF
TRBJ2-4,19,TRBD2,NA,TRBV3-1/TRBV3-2,TGTGCCAGCAGCCAAGATTGGGCGGGGACTAGCGGACGCAAGAGCATTCAGTACTTC,CASSQDWAGTSGRKSIQYF
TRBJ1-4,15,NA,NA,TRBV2,TGTGCCAGCAGGCTTACAGGCACGACTAATGAAAAACTGTTTTTT,CASRLTGTTNEKLFF
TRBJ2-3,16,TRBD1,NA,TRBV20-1,TGCAGTGCTAGTTCTGGGGGACAGGGACAACCAGATACGCAGTATTTT,CSASSGGQGQPDTQYF
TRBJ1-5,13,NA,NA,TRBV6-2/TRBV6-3,TGTGCCAGCAGTTACCACCCGGATCAGCCCCAGCATTTT,CASSYHPDQPQHF
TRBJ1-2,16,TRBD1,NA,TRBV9,TGTGCCAGCAGCGTACTAACCGGGACAGGGGCTTCTGGCTACACCTTC,CASSVLTGTGASGYTF
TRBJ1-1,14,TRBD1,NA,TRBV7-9,TGTGCCAGCAGCGCAGACAGGGGAACCACTGAAGCTTTCTTT,CASSADRGTTEAFF
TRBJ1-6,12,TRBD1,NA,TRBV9,TGTGCCAGCAAGGGGGCCAATTCACCCCTCCACTTT,CASKGANSPLHF
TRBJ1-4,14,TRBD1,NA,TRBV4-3,TGCGCCAGCAGCCAGGGACAGCTTAATGAAAAACTGTTTTTT,CASSQGQLNEKLFF
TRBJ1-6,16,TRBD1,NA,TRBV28,TGTGCCAGCAGTTCGGGACAGGGGGTAGGAGGGTCACCCCTCCACTTT,CASSSGQGVGGSPLHF
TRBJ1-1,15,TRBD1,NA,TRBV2,TGTGCCAGCAGTGACGGGACAGGGGTTTACACTGAAGCTTTCTTT,CASSDGTGVYTEAFF
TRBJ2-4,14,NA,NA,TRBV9,TGTGCCAGCAGTCCGAAAGGGGATGGGAACATTCAGTACTTC,CASSPKGDGNIQYF
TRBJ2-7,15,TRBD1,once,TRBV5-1,TGCGCCAGCAGCTTGGGACAGGGGTCCCCCTACGAGCAGTACTTC,CASSLGQGSPYEQYF
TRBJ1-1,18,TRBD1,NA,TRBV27,TGTGCCAGCAGTCCCATCAGGGTGGCAGACAGGGAGGACACTGAAGCTTTCTTT,CASSPIRVADREDTEAFF
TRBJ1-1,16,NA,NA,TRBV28,TGTGCCAGCAGTTCCCTGGCAGGTTCGATTCGCGCTGAAGCTTTCTTT,CASSSLAGSIRAEAFF
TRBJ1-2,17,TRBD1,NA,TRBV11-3,TGTGCCAGCAGCTTAAGGGACAGGCCATATTTAAACTATGGCTACACCTTC,CASSLRDRPYLNYGYTF
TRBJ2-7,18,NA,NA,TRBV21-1,TGTGCCAGCAGCAAAGAAGGTAGGGGGCCAGTCCCTTTATACGAGCAGTACTTC,CASSKEGRGPVPLYEQYF
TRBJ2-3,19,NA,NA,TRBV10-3,TGTGCCATCAGTGAGCGGGTAGGGCTAGCTGATACTAGCACAGATACGCAGTATTTT,CAISERVGLADTSTDTQYF
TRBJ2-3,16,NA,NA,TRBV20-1,TGCAGTGCTAGTGGTGCTAGCTCCGTGAGTGGAGATACGCAGTATTTT,CSASGASSVSGDTQYF
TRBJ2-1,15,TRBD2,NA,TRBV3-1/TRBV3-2,TGTGCCAGCAGCCCAGGACTAGCGGGAAACAATGAGCAGTTCTTC,CASSPGLAGNNEQFF
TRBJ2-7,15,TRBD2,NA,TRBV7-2,TGTGCCAGCAGCATGGGACTAGTGAGGGTTAGGGAGCAGTACTTC,CASSMGLVRVREQYF
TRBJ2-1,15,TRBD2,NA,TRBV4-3,TGCGCCAGCAGCCAAGATCGGGGGGCGGGGGGTCGGCAGTTCTTC,CASSQDRGAGGRQFF
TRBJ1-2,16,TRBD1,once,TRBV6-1,TGTGCCAGCAGTGCCACCGGGACAGGGGGCGCCGATGGCTACACCTTC,CASSATGTGGADGYTF
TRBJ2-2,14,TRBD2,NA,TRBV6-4,TGTGCCAGCGCCGCCGGGACTACGACCGGGGAGCTGTTTTTT,CASAAGTTTGELFF
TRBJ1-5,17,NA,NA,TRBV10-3,TGTGCCATCAGTGAGTTTAAGGGTGTGGGAGCCAATCAGCCCCAGCATTTT,CAISEFKGVGANQPQHF
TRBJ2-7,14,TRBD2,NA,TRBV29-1,TGCAGCGTTGTCGGTAGCGGGAACTTCTACGAGCAGTACTTC,CSVVGSGNFYEQYF
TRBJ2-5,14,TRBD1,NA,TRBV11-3,TGTGCCAGCAGTCCAGGGGGCTGGGAAGAGACCCAGTACTTC,CASSPGGWEETQYF
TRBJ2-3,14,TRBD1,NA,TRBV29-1,TGCAGCGTTGAAGAGCAGGGGGGCACAGATACGCAGTATTTT,CSVEEQGGTDTQYF
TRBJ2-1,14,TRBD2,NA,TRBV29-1,TGCAGCACTTATAGCGGGACTTATCAGGGTGAGCAGTTCTTC,CSTYSGTYQGEQFF
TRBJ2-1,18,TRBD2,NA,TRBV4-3,TGCGCCAGCAGCCCCCTAGGAGTAGCGGGTACTCTCTACAATGAGCAGTTCTTC,CASSPLGVAGTLYNEQFF
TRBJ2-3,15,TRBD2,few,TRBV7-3,TGTGCCAGCAGTCCTTTAGCGGGAATCGCAGATACGCAGTATTTT,CASSPLAGIADTQYF
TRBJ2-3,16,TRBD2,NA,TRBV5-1,TGCGCCAGCAGCGCGGGACTAGCGGGGGGGCAAGATACGCAGTATTTT,CASSAGLAGGQDTQYF
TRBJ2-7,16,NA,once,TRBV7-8,TGTGCCAGCAGCCCTGGCCGGGAACACGATTCCCACGAGCAGTACTTC,CASSPGREHDSHEQYF
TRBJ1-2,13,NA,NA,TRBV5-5,TGTGCCAGCAGCGCACAGGTTAACTATGGCTACACCTTC,CASSAQVNYGYTF
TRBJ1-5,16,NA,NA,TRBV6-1,TGTGCCAGCAGTGAACAGGGGCCCTTTATCGGTCAGCCCCAGCATTTT,CASSEQGPFIGQPQHF
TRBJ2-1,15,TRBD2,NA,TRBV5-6,TGTGCCAGCAGCTTGCCACTAGCGGCTAACAATGAGCAGTTCTTC,CASSLPLAANNEQFF
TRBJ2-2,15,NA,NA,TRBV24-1,TGTGCCACCAGTGAAGGAGGAGGGAACACCGGGGAGCTGTTTTTT,CATSEGGGNTGELFF
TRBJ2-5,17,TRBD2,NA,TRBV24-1,TGTGCCACCAGTGACCCGAGTGTAGCGGGACTTAAAGAGACCCAGTACTTC,CATSDPSVAGLKETQYF
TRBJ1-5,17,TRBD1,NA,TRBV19,TGTGCCAGTAGAGGTTCCCCTCGGACAGGGGGCAATCAGCCCCAGCATTTT,CASRGSPRTGGNQPQHF